This T cell receptor (beta chain) was documented in a study of OX40 agonist ivuxolimab in advanced cancers. Looking at the study overall: Those enrolled were 82.7% male, with a mean age of 60 years and ages from about 20 to 90. Whole-study findings and limits: Both CD4+ and CD8+ T cell populations in blood had undergone clonal expansion by week 6 at 0.1 to 3.0 mg/kg.

Autoimmune disease history or systemic immunosuppression was exclusionary. V shed 3 bases and J shed 4 bases, with 6 bases lying between them. Per germline, CDR1 DFQATT and CDR2 SNEGSKA (reference sequence). CDR3 size: 11 residues. Clones were sequenced by immunoSEQ multiplex PCR, and TCRdb holds only the in-frame ones, with some missing. Of 62,000 or so clones listed, roughly nine tenths are singletons. About this clone itself: Its antigen is unidentified.

The sequence was collected from an adult with an advanced solid tumor such as melanoma, head and neck, liver or kidney cancer. The sequencing here drew on CD4+ or CD8+ T cells sorted from blood, taken in a trial of the OX40 agonist ivuxolimab. The rearrangement joins TRBV20-1 to TRBJ2-5, with D tentatively TRBD2 (6 bases). The CDR3 nucleotides are TGCAGTGCTAGCGGGAGAGAGACCCAGTACTTC. Protein product: CSASGRETQYF.